The T cell receptor beta chain under discussion was sequenced for a study of blood T cell repertoires in COVID-19. As for the study in general: Nucleic acid was either cDNA or gDNA, and it came from T cells, B-cell-depleted T cells, or PBMCs.

Across about two dozen US areas, participants ranged in age from 18 to 89 years. Assignment of participants to cohorts was predicated upon participant-reported clinical history. This clone has only one observation. Profiled with immunoSEQ multiplex PCR; TCRdb holds only in-frame clones, not every one. The data show about 470,000 clones, around 90% seen once. The ends were cut back, 5 bases at V and 0 bases at J, with 12 bases in the middle. This CDR3 has 15 amino acids. Germline loops: CDR1 SGHTA, CDR2 FQGNSA. Sequencing was carried out using PBMCs or T cells enriched from blood (not recorded which). The TCR was taken from a woman between 18 and 29 years old who had recovered from COVID-19. The chain recombines TRBV7-2 with TRBJ2-3, with D perhaps TRBD2 (6 bases). CDR3 nucleotide sequence: TGTGCCAGCAGCCTGACCGGGGGAAGCACAGATACGCAGTATTTT. Translating it yields CASSLTGGSTDTQYF.